This entry concerns a single TCR beta chain. Its cognate antigen is unknown. The data were taken from a study of cytomegalovirus exposure and HLA in healthy donors. PCR employed 60 Vbeta and 13 Jbeta primers. TCRdb's copy holds only in-frame clones and misses some; the assay was immunoSEQ multiplex PCR. Of around 170,000 clones listed, over 75% are singletons. Notes on the study in general: Evidence from a later analysis indicated that most CMV-associated TCR beta chains looked HLA-restricted. Among the CMV-associated chains, three were confirmed in vitro as specific for CMV antigens.

This clonotype was sampled from a woman in her fifties or sixties in good health and CMV-seronegative. The sequenced material came from PBMCs.

The CDR3 reads CASSSRGGLETQYF. In nucleotides, the CDR3 is TGTGCCAGCAGTTCGAGGGGGGGCCTGGAGACCCAGTACTTC. The chain uses TRBV28 and TRBJ2-5, with a weak D call TRBD2 (7 bases). Germline V gene sequence: CDR1 MDHEN, CDR2 SYDVKM. This CDR3 is 14 amino acids long. The V end was cut by 4 bases, the J end by 5 bases, with 14 bases between.